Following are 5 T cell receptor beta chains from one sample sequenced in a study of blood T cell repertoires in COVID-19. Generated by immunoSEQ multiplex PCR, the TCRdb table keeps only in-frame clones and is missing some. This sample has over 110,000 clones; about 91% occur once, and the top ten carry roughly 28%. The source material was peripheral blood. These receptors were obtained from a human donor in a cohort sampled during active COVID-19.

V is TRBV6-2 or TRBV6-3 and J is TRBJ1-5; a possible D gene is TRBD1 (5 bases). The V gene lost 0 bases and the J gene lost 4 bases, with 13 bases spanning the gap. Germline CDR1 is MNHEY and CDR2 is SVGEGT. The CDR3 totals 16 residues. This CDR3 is CASSYSLGVGNQPQHF. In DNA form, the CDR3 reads TGTGCCAGCAGTTACTCGCTAGGGGTCGGAAATCAGCCCCAGCATTTT.

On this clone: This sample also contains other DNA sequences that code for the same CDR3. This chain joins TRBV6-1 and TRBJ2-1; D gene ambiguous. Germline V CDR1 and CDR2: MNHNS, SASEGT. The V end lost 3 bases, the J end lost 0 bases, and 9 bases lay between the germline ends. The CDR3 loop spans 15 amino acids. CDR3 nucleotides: TGTGCCAGCAGTGAGGGTCCGGGCTCCTACAATGAGCAGTTCTTC. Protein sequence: CASSEGPGSYNEQFF.

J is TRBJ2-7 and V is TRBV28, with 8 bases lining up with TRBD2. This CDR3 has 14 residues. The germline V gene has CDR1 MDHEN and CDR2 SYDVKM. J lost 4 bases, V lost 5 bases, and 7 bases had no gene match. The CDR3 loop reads CASSPPGGGYEQYF. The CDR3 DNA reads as TGTGCCAGCAGTCCTCCGGGGGGGGGATACGAGCAGTACTTC.

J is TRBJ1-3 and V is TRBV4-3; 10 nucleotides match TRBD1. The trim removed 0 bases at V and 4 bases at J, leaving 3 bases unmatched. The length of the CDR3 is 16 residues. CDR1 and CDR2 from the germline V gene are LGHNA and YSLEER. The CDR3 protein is CASSQDMGQGGNTIYF. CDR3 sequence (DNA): TGCGCCAGCAGCCAAGATATGGGACAGGGGGGAAACACCATATATTTT.

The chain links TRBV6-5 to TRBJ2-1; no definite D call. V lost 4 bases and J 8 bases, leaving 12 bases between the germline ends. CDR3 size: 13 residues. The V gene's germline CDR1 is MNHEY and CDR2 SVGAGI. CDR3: CASSSREVDEQFF. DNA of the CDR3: TGTGCCAGCAGTTCTCGTGAGGTGGATGAGCAGTTCTTC.